The 19 T cell receptor beta chains reported below all come from one sample, sequenced in a study of CD8 T cells in ankylosing spondylitis. A single record per CDR3 protein comes from TCRdb applying MiXCR to the 5' RACE reads. The sample includes fewer than 500,000 distinct CDR3 sequences, 20% to 25% seen only once; the top ten take approximately 15%. Overall study results and limits: Characteristic, it appeared, of ankylosing spondylitis blood was a TCR beta motif of eight highly homologous variants.

Which antigens these TCRs recognize remains unknown. Sequenced material: blood, either unsorted or a sorted T cell fraction (not recorded which). These receptors came from a male donor with ankylosing spondylitis.

The rearrangement uses TRBV29-1 and TRBJ1-1; D remains ambiguous. Germline CDR1 reads SQVTM; CDR2 reads ANQGSEA. Trimming removed 1 base from V and 7 bases from J, with 1 base in between. The length of the CDR3 is 9 residues. The CDR3 here is CSVEGEAFF. The CDR3 DNA follows: TGCAGCGTTGAAGGTGAAGCTTTCTTT.

This clonotype was seen more than once but under ten times. The chain couples TRBV4-1 to TRBJ1-5; D is unclear. The CDR3 has 15 residues. V was cut by 4 bases and J by 3 bases, with 13 bases left in between. Germline CDR1 is MGHRA and CDR2 is YSYEKL. The CDR3 DNA reads as TGCGCCAGCAGCCCCCTCCCCGGGGTCAATCAGCCCCAGCATTTT. Residues: CASSPLPGVNQPQHF.

A few counts support this clonotype. J is TRBJ1-5 and V is TRBV12-3 or TRBV12-4, with D possibly TRBD1 on 5 matching bases. The length of the CDR3 is 14 residues. V was shortened by 3 bases and J by 8 bases, with 14 bases between the two germline ends. The CDR3 region is CASSFEGSEKPQHF. The DNA for the CDR3 is TGTGCCAGCAGTTTTGAGGGGTCTGAGAAGCCCCAGCATTTT.

The chain couples TRBV12-3 or TRBV12-4 to TRBJ2-1, with a possible D match to TRBD2 (5 bases). Trimming left V 8 bases short and J 6 bases short, with 20 bases between. The CDR3 extends over 15 amino acids. This chain's CDR3 is CASGPDGPGVNEQFF. The CDR3 DNA reads TGTGCCAGCGGGCCGGACGGGCCCGGGGTCAATGAGCAGTTCTTC.

Points on this clonotype: Likely a read error: the CDR3 ends without its conserved phenylalanine or tryptophan. The DNA is left out, because the CDR3 cannot be placed on it with certainty; the CDR3 is given as TCRdb lists it. The chain combines TRBV20-1 with TRBJ2-7; TRBD1, the D gene given by the table, was not confirmed from the DNA. Germline CDR1 reads DFQATT; CDR2 reads SNEGSKA (reference sequence). The CDR3 has 12 amino acids, counting both end residues. The CDR3 loop is CSARDPGQGPSL.

This clonotype has ten or more counts. The chain uses TRBV2 and TRBJ2-1; 7 bases are a match to TRBD2. CDR3 length: 15 residues. Germline CDR1 and CDR2: SNHLY and FYNNEI. V dropped 7 bases and J dropped 5; count of bases not matched to a gene: 11. The CDR3 reads CASKIRTSTHNEQFF. As DNA, the CDR3 is TGTGCCAGCAAAATCCGGACTAGTACCCACAATGAGCAGTTCTTC.

The chain uses TRBV24-1 and TRBJ2-3; D might be TRBD2 (5 bases). The CDR3 runs to 15 residues. V lost 1 base to trimming and J lost 2 bases, with 9 bases between them. The germline V gene has CDR1 KGHDR and CDR2 SFDVKD. CDR3 DNA: TGTGCCACCAGTGATTTCAGCGGACCCACAGATACGCAGTATTTT. It is translated as CATSDFSGPTDTQYF.

The V call is TRBV7-2, the J call TRBJ1-1; no reliable D call. There are 17 residues in the CDR3. V was cut by 4 bases and J by 1 base, with 19 bases left in between. CDR1 is SGHTA and CDR2 is FQGNSA in the germline V gene. The CDR3 spells CASSSPLEAFSNTEAFF. The CDR3 DNA reads TGTGCCAGCAGCTCCCCCCTGGAGGCGTTCTCGAACACTGAAGCTTTCTTT.

The V call is TRBV5-1, the J call TRBJ2-1, with 9 bases matching TRBD2. Looked up from germline, CDR1 is SGHRS and CDR2 is YFSETQ. The ends lost 7 bases at V and 4 bases at J; junction bases unmatched: 9. This CDR3 has 15 residues. Here the CDR3 reads CASGPLTSGYNEQFF. The CDR3 DNA sequence: TGCGCCAGCGGCCCGCTGACTAGCGGTTACAATGAGCAGTTCTTC.

This clonotype was seen a handful of times. This chain joins TRBV29-1 and TRBJ2-7; 8 bases fit TRBD1. The ends lost 4 bases at V and 4 bases at J; junction bases unmatched: 6. The CDR3 consists of 13 residues. The V gene's germline CDR1 is SQVTM and CDR2 ANQGSEA. Here the CDR3 reads CSVARTGNYEQYF. The CDR3, as DNA: TGCAGCGTTGCTAGGACAGGGAATTACGAGCAGTACTTC.

There are a few counts of this clonotype. The rearrangement links TRBV20-1 to TRBJ2-1; the match to TRBD2 covers 9 bases. V gave up 6 bases and J gave up 9 bases; unmatched junction bases: 12. The CDR3 consists of 14 residues. The germline V gene encodes CDR1 DFQATT and CDR2 SNEGSKA (reference sequence). The CDR3 reads CSAQREREVGEQFF. CDR3 coding DNA: TGCAGTGCCCAAAGGGAGCGGGAGGTGGGTGAGCAGTTCTTC.

This clonotype has only a few counts. This chain links TRBV5-1 with TRBJ2-3; TRBD2 matches at 7 bases. CDR3 length equals 16 residues. Germline-derived CDR1 and CDR2 are SGHRS and YFSETQ. The junction had 11 bases not matched to a gene; V was cut back by 7 bases and J by 0 bases. The CDR3 sequence is CASAYLGGRSTDTQYF. Written as DNA, the CDR3 is TGCGCCAGCGCGTACCTCGGCGGGAGAAGCACAGATACGCAGTATTTT.

This clonotype was seen only a few times. The chain is built from TRBV28 and TRBJ2-7, with 8 bases fitting TRBD2. This CDR3 has 14 residues. Unmatched junction bases numbered 7, after V lost 7 bases and J lost 2 bases. The germline gives CDR1 MDHEN, CDR2 SYDVKM. The CDR3 bases are TGTGCCAGCAAGACTATAGCGGGACCCTACGAGCAGTACTTC. Translating it yields CASKTIAGPYEQYF.

The J gene is TRBJ1-1, the V gene TRBV2; D not resolved. The V and J ends lost 0 bases and 1 base respectively, with 9 bases between them. The germline gives CDR1 SNHLY, CDR2 FYNNEI. The CDR3 runs to 15 residues. Here the CDR3 reads CASSEATRRNTEAFF. In DNA, the CDR3 is TGTGCCAGCAGTGAAGCGACCCGGCGGAACACTGAAGCTTTCTTT.

The rearrangement joins TRBV5-6 to TRBJ1-5; D is ambiguous. V was clipped by 4 bases and J by 5 bases, with 10 bases between them. CDR1 is SGHDT, CDR2 YYEEEE, per germline. The CDR3 spans 13 residues. This CDR3 reads CASSRCTDQPQHF. The CDR3 coding sequence is TGTGCCAGCAGCCGCTGTACCGATCAGCCCCAGCATTTT. Supplemented by reference TRBV5-6 and TRBJ1-5, the full variable domain reads DAGVTQSPTHLIKTRGQQVTLRCSPKSGHDTVSWYQQALGQGPQFIFQYYEEEERQRGNFPDRFSGHQFPNYSSELNVNALLLGDSALYLCASSRCTDQPQHFGDGTRLSIL.

This clonotype was counted between two and nine times. The chain carries TRBV9 and TRBJ2-1, with D tentatively TRBD2 (6 bases). Germline CDR1 and CDR2: SGDLS and YYNGEE. V was clipped by 4 bases and J by 0 bases, with 14 bases between them. The CDR3 runs 16 residues. The CDR3 bases are TGTGCCAGCAGCACTATAGCGGAGCCCTCCTACAATGAGCAGTTCTTC. It is translated as CASSTIAEPSYNEQFF.

This clonotype was picked up many times. The rearrangement uses TRBV7-9 and TRBJ2-7; TRBD1 matches at 7 bases. CDR1 is SEHNR and CDR2 is FQNEAQ in the germline V gene (reference sequence). This CDR3 is built from 14 residues. V lost 3 bases and J lost 1; bases outside the gene matches: 3. In DNA form, the CDR3 reads TGTGCCAGCAGCTTGGGCAGGGGGTCCTACGAGCAGTACTTC. Translation gives CASSLGRGSYEQYF.

This clonotype was recorded a few times. V usage is TRBV11-2 and J usage is TRBJ2-3, with 7 bases fitting TRBD2. CDR3 length: 13 residues. Germline CDR1 and CDR2: SGHAT and FQNNGV. After removal of 5 bases from V and 2 bases from J, the junction contained 1 base not matched to a gene. For the CDR3, the DNA is TGTGCCAGCAGCCGGGGGGTCACAGATACGCAGTATTTT. It is translated as CASSRGVTDTQYF.

The chain combines TRBV29-1 with TRBJ2-4; TRBD2 is a possible D gene (5 bases). Germline V lookup: CDR1 SQVTM, CDR2 ANQGSEA. The CDR3 is 14 residues long. The V and J ends lost 0 bases and 3 bases respectively, with 9 bases between them. This chain's CDR3 is CSVEDRGDKNIQYF. The DNA for the CDR3 is TGCAGCGTTGAAGATCGGGGAGACAAAAACATTCAGTACTTC.